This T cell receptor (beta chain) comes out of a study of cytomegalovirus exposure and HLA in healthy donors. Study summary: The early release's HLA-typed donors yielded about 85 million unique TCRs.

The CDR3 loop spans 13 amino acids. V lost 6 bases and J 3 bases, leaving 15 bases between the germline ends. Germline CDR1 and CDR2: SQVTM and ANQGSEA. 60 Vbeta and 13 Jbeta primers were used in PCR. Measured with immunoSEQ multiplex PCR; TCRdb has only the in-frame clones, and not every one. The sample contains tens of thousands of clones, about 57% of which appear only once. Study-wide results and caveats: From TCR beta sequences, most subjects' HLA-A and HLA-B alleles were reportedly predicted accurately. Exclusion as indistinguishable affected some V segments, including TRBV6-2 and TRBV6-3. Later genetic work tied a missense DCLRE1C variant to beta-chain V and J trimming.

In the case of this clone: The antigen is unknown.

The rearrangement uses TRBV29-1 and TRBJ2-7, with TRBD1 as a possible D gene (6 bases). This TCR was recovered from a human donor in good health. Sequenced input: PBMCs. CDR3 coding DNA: TGCAGCGTGCAAGCGGACAGCGGCTACGAGCAGTACTTC. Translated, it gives CSVQADSGYEQYF.